These 9 T cell receptor beta chains were sequenced from one sample in a study of blood T cell repertoires in COVID-19. Assay: immunoSEQ multiplex PCR; the TCRdb copy retains only in-frame clones and omits some. This sample has fewer than 200,000 clones, with approximately 84% found just once. Sequenced input: peripheral blood. All receptors come from a human donor in a cohort sampled during active COVID-19.

The J gene is TRBJ2-2, the V gene TRBV15; possible D gene TRBD2, 5 bases. The CDR3 extends over 16 amino acids. With 3 bases removed from V and 1 base from J, the gap between germline ends came to 12 bases. Per germline, CDR1 LNHNV and CDR2 YYDKDF (reference sequence). CDR3: CATSRDSILNTGELFF. In nucleotides, the CDR3 is TGTGCCACCAGCAGGGACTCGATACTGAACACCGGGGAGCTGTTTTTT.

The chain carries TRBV27 and TRBJ2-5, with D possibly being TRBD1 (6 bases). Germline V gives CDR1 MNHEY, CDR2 SMNVEV (reference sequence). The CDR3 covers 15 residues. The ends were cut back, 3 bases at V and 1 base at J, with 12 bases in the middle. The CDR3 bases are TGTGCCAGCAGTTTTGGTGGACAGAGCCAAGAGACCCAGTACTTC. Its translation is CASSFGGQSQETQYF.

This clone was seen just once. The V and J genes are TRBV5-1 and TRBJ1-2; TRBD1 agrees at 9 bases. After removal of 4 bases from V and 7 bases from J, the junction contained 5 bases not matched to a gene. The CDR3 is 13 amino acids. The germline gives CDR1 SGHRS, CDR2 YFSETQ. The CDR3 reads CASSKGQGLGYTF. The CDR3, as DNA: TGCGCCAGCAGCAAGGGACAGGGACTTGGCTACACCTTC.

This chain uses TRBV19 with TRBJ1-1; D is unclear. Germline V gene lookup returns CDR1 LNHDA and CDR2 SQIVND (reference sequence). V gave up 3 bases and J gave up 3 bases, with 11 bases separating them. The CDR3 covers 14 residues. This CDR3 reads CASSMGGRDTEAFF. CDR3 bases: TGTGCCAGTAGTATGGGAGGGCGGGACACTGAAGCTTTCTTT. The full variable domain, completed using reference TRBV19 and TRBJ1-1, is DGGITQSPKYLFRKEGQNVTLSCEQNLNHDAMYWYRQDPGQGLRLIYYSQIVNDFQKGDIAEGYSVSREKKESFPLTVTSAQKNPTAFYLCASSMGGRDTEAFFGQGTRLTVV.

The chain joins TRBV10-2 to TRBJ1-1, with 10 nucleotides matching TRBD1. With 10 bases clipped from V and 5 bases from J, the junction kept 13 bases outside the gene matches. This CDR3 has 15 amino acids. Germline loops: CDR1 WSHSY, CDR2 SAAADI. DNA for the CDR3: TGCGCCACGTGCACCGGGACAGGGGTGTGGACTGAAGCTTTCTTT. Translation: CATCTGTGVWTEAFF.

V and J are TRBV29-1 and TRBJ1-3; D not certain. The CDR3 spans 12 residues. CDR1 and CDR2 (germline): SQVTM, ANQGSEA. V was pared by 5 bases and J by 0 bases, with 5 bases between. The CDR3 coding sequence is TGCAGCGTTCTGCGCTCTGGAAACACCATATATTTT. Amino acid sequence: CSVLRSGNTIYF.

The chain links TRBV7-9 to TRBJ2-2; 7 bases map to TRBD1. This CDR3 has 16 amino acids. The junction had 7 bases not matched to a gene; V was cut back by 5 bases and J by 1 base. The V gene's germline CDR1 is SEHNR and CDR2 FQNEAQ (reference sequence). The CDR3 loop reads CASSPSGQRNTGELFF. The CDR3 bases are TGTGCCAGCAGCCCCTCGGGACAGCGGAACACCGGGGAGCTGTTTTTT.

This CDR3 is CSASTIYGYTF. The DNA for the CDR3 is TGCAGTGCTAGTACAATTTATGGCTACACCTTC. J is TRBJ1-2 and V is TRBV20-1, with unresolved D. Germline values: CDR1 DFQATT, CDR2 SNEGSKA (reference sequence). Trimming shortened V by 3 bases and J by 5 bases, and 7 bases separated the two germline ends. The CDR3 loop spans 11 amino acids.

CDR3 coding DNA: TGTGCCAGCAGATTGACAGACGAGCAGTACTTC. It translates to CASRLTDEQYF. This sequence joins TRBV6-6 and TRBJ2-7, with a weak D call TRBD1 (5 bases). V was cut by 6 bases and J by 5 bases, with 8 bases left in between. Looked up from germline, CDR1 is MNHNY and CDR2 is SVGAGI (reference sequence). This CDR3 has 11 residues.